This T cell receptor beta chain derives from a study of breast tumors, draining lymph nodes, adjacent tissues. Overall study results and limits: Tumor T cell lymph node origin was a supported hypothesis, not proven. Luminal-like breast cancer showed significantly greater tumor-nontumor repertoire similarity than basal-like breast cancer did.

Each CDR3 protein gets one entry after TCRdb re-called the multiplex PCR reads with MiXCR. The sample holds some 100,000 distinct CDR3 sequences, around 21% seen once. The lymph nodes were axillary draining lymph nodes from breast cancer patients. The germline V gene encodes CDR1 SNHLY and CDR2 FYNNEI. CDR3 length: 15 amino acids. The V segment lost 6 bases and the J segment 3 bases; nucleotides outside the gene matches: 7. This clonotype was found many times. The antigen is not known. The chain combines TRBV2 with TRBJ2-1; TRBD2 agrees at 8 bases. The source of this sequence is a female donor with breast cancer. Some clones in this sample may be carry-over from other donors' samples. Sequenced material: axillary lymph node tissue. The CDR3 loop is CASRLTSGDYNEQFF. In DNA form, the CDR3 reads TGTGCCAGCAGACTTACTAGCGGCGACTACAATGAGCAGTTCTTC.